A selection of T cell receptor beta chains follows, all from one sample in a study of control samples from healthy donors and cancer patients. Produced via immunoSEQ multiplex PCR; TCRdb's table is partial and in-frame only. Altogether 90,000 or so clones are present, roughly 80% being singletons, with the ten largest covering roughly 19%. The sequenced sample was blood. Source of these receptors: a man aged 30 to 45 in good health. CDR3s include the opening cysteine and the closing phenylalanine or tryptophan. The size field is filled for only some rows; it gives once, few, many or a size class.

V gene,J gene,clone size,CDR3 protein
TRBV10-3,TRBJ1-1,NA,CAIRKVGRGGSEAFF
TRBV2,TRBJ2-2,NA,CASSVRPGSTGELFF
TRBV5-1,TRBJ2-2,NA,CASSARDGANTGELFF
TRBV7-3,TRBJ1-1,NA,CASSLIGGQGEAFF
TRBV7-2,TRBJ1-6,NA,CASTGQANSPLHF
TRBV30,TRBJ1-2,NA,CAWSGGTDGYTF
TRBV11-2,TRBJ2-3,NA,CASSFGVTDTQYF
TRBV30,TRBJ2-3,NA,CAGGVAPRDTQYF
TRBV19,TRBJ1-3,NA,CASSPGQSSGNTIYF
TRBV10-3,TRBJ2-5,NA,CAIKGAGQETQYF
TRBV14,TRBJ1-6,once,CASSRDGTGDSPLHF
TRBV12-1,TRBJ2-1,NA,CASTRTGYYNEQFF
TRBV11-2,TRBJ2-7,NA,CASSPSTGSTYEQYF
TRBV9,TRBJ2-3,once,CASSAQVADTQYF
TRBV21-1,TRBJ2-3,NA,CASSGGTEDTDTQYF
TRBV6-5,TRBJ1-1,NA,CASSYNVGNTEAFF
TRBV7-9,TRBJ2-3,NA,CASSPLRLAGPSDTQYF
TRBV11-2,TRBJ1-1,NA,CASSLDVRVTEAFF
TRBV6-5,TRBJ2-1,NA,CASTEQLFPAHEQFF
TRBV7-8,TRBJ2-2,NA,CASSLYLDGELFF
TRBV6-5,TRBJ1-1,NA,CASAFQGMDTEAFF
TRBV18,TRBJ1-1,NA,CASSTMSGTNTEAFF
TRBV5-1,TRBJ1-5,NA,CASSPGTGFNQPQHF
TRBV6-5,TRBJ2-1,NA,CASFRSGGYNEQFF
TRBV5-1,TRBJ2-7,NA,CASSLDSRSYEQYF
TRBV6-1,TRBJ1-1,once,CASSEAVLGEAFF
TRBV30,TRBJ2-2,NA,CAWSSQGMRTGELFF
TRBV18,TRBJ1-6,NA,CASSHDRGRGSYNSPLHF
TRBV7-9,TRBJ2-5,NA,CASSLGSGLAQETQYF